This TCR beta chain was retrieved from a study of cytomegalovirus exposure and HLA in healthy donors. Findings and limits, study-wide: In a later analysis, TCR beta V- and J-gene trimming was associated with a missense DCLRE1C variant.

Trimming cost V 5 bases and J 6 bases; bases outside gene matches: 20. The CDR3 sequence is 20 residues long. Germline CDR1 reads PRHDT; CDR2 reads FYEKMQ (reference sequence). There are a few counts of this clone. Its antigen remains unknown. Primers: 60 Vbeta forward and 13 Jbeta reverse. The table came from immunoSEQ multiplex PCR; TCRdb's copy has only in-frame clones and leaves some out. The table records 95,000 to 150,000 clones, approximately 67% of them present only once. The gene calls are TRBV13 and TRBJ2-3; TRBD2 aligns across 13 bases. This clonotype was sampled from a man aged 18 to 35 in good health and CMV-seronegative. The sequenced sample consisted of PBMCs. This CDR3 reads CASSLSRGLAGEPGVDTQYF. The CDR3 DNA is TGTGCCAGCAGCCTTAGTCGAGGACTAGCGGGAGAGCCCGGCGTGGATACGCAGTATTTT.